A single sample gave rise to the 10 T cell receptor beta chains below, sequenced in a study of graft-versus-host responses after intestinal transplantation. Method: immunoSEQ multiplex PCR; TCRdb's copy keeps in-frame clones and lacks some. Here the sample spans 20,000 to 30,000 clones, roughly 83% being singletons. Specimen: PBMCs, collected around 29 days after intestinal transplant. Receptors were obtained from a human patient who received an intestinal transplant, so some T cells may come from the graft donor.

The chain employs TRBV11-2 and TRBJ2-7; no clear D. V lost 5 bases and J lost 9, with 11 bases in between. The germline V gene has CDR1 SGHAT and CDR2 FQNNGV. This CDR3 contains 11 residues. The CDR3 loop reads CASSLLSLQYF. CDR3 in DNA: TGTGCCAGCAGCCTCCTAAGTCTGCAGTACTTC.

This clone came up once. This chain links TRBV7-8 with TRBJ1-4; D is uncertain. Trimming took off 1 base at V and 13 bases at J, with 13 bases between the two ends. CDR1 and CDR2 from the germline V gene are SGHVS and FQNEAQ. The CDR3 is 13 residues long. The CDR3, as DNA: TGTGCCAGCAGCTTAGTTGAGAGGGAGAGACTGTTTTTT. Residues: CASSLVERERLFF.

The table lists this clone with a few counts. The chain carries TRBV4-2 and TRBJ2-7; D not resolved. There are 13 residues in the CDR3. V was clipped by 0 bases and J by 3 bases, with 6 bases between them. Germline V gene sequence: CDR1 LGHNA, CDR2 YNFKEQ. The CDR3 reads CASSQDRNYEQYF. CDR3 in DNA: TGTGCCAGCAGCCAAGATCGAAACTACGAGCAGTACTTC.

This chain connects TRBV7-9 to TRBJ1-2; possibly TRBD1 for D (6 bases). V was pared by 6 bases and J by 7 bases, with 18 bases between. Germline CDR1 and CDR2: SEHNR and FQNEAQ (reference sequence). There are 14 residues in the CDR3. The CDR3 DNA reads as TGTGCCAGCAGGCATAACAGGGAGGTCGGTGGCTACACCTTC. It specifies CASRHNREVGGYTF.

V is TRBV6-4 and J is TRBJ2-2; D gene uncertain. From germline, CDR1 is MRHNA and CDR2 SNTAGT. V was trimmed by 4 bases and J by 2 bases, leaving 5 bases between them. CDR3 length: 13 residues. CDR3 sequence reads: CASSVGNTGELFF. CDR3 DNA: TGTGCCAGCAGTGTCGGAAACACCGGGGAGCTGTTTTTT.

The DNA of the CDR3 is TGTGCCAGCTCACCAGGGAACAATGAGCAGTTCTTC. Translation gives CASSPGNNEQFF. The rearrangement links TRBV18 to TRBJ2-1, with no clear D. The germline CDR1 and CDR2 sequences are KGHSH and LQKENI. Trimming cost V 2 bases and J 5 bases, with 4 bases left between them. The CDR3 totals 12 residues.

The V call is TRBV5-1, the J call TRBJ2-1; TRBD2 might be the D (5 bases). In germline, CDR1 is SGHRS, CDR2 YFSETQ. The V end lost 0 bases, the J end lost 2 bases, and 15 bases lay between the germline ends. This CDR3 is 17 amino acids long. The CDR3 sequence is CASSLVIASSAYNEQFF. Here the CDR3 DNA reads TGCGCCAGCAGCTTGGTAATAGCTAGCAGTGCCTACAATGAGCAGTTCTTC. The whole variable domain, remainder taken from reference TRBV5-1 and TRBJ2-1, is KAGVTQTPRYLIKTRGQQVTLSCSPISGHRSVSWYQQTPGQGLQFLFEYFSETQRNKGNFPGRFSGRQFSNSRSEMNVSTLELGDSALYLCASSLVIASSAYNEQFFGPGTRLTVL.

V gene TRBV6-5 combines with J gene TRBJ2-7; 9 nucleotides match TRBD1. With V trimmed by 6 bases and J by 6 bases, 12 bases remained unmatched. CDR1 and CDR2 from the germline V gene are MNHEY and SVGAGI. The CDR3 is 15 residues long. The CDR3 DNA is TGTGCCAGCAGGGTAACAGGGGGCGCGTCACCCGAGCAGTACTTC. Its translation: CASRVTGGASPEQYF.

CDR3 protein: CASSYVKGARNGYTF. The CDR3 DNA sequence: TGTGCCAGCAGTTACGTGAAGGGGGCGAGGAATGGCTACACCTTC. The genes are TRBV6-5 and TRBJ1-2; 7 nucleotides match TRBD1. CDR3 length: 15 residues. Unmatched junction bases numbered 9, after V lost 2 bases and J lost 6 bases. In germline, CDR1 is MNHEY, CDR2 SVGAGI.

The chain is built from TRBV7-2 and TRBJ2-3; TRBD1 matches 7 bases. The germline gives CDR1 SGHTA, CDR2 FQGNSA. The CDR3 runs to 17 residues. V gave up 3 bases and J gave up 0 bases; unmatched junction bases: 9. The CDR3 spells CASSFTGTVPSTDTQYF. As DNA, the CDR3 is TGTGCCAGCAGCTTCACCGGGACAGTTCCTAGCACAGATACGCAGTATTTT. Complete variable domain (other parts from reference TRBV7-2 and TRBJ2-3): GAGVSQSPSNKVTEKGKDVELRCDPISGHTALYWYRQSLGQGLEFLIYFQGNSAPDKSGLPSDRFSAERTGGSVSTLTIQRTQQEDSAVYLCASSFTGTVPSTDTQYFGPGTRLTVL.